Sequencing of this TCR beta chain was carried out in a study of blood T cells in healthy people across ages. The study's findings and limits: Donors of long life had a larger count of naive CD4+ cells and greater diversity than aged donors. Per million T cells, the diversity of TCR beta decreased roughly linearly as age advanced.

This clonotype was seen a handful of times. Its specificity is unknown. Healthy Caucasian individuals from Russia aged about 6 to 90 served as donors. Combining a sample-barcoded 5' primer with a J-beta primer mix, a second PCR ran for roughly 6 to 12 cycles. TCRdb independently ran MiXCR on the 5' RACE reads; one entry per CDR3 protein. The sample has about 680,000 distinct CDR3 sequences, 49% seen once. Germline-derived CDR1 and CDR2 are MNHEY and SVGAGI. Trimming took 4 bases from V and 1 from J, leaving 8 bases between them. CDR3 length equals 15 residues. The rearrangement uses TRBV6-5 and TRBJ1-6; D is ambiguous. The sequenced material came from blood. The sequence came from an older woman in good health. CDR3 in DNA: TGTGCCAGCAGTTCCGGTACATCCTATAATTCACCCCTCCACTTT. Protein product: CASSSGTSYNSPLHF.